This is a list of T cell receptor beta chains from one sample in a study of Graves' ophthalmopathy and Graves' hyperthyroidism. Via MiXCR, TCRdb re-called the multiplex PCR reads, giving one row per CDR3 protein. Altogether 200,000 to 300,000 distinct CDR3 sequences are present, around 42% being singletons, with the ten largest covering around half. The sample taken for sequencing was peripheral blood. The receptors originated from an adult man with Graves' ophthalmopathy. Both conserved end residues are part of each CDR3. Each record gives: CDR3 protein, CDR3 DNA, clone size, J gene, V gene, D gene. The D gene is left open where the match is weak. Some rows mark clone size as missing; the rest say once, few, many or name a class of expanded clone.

CDR3: CASSRGGSEFLDFGYTF
DNA: TGCGCCAGCAGCCGTGGTGGCAGTGAATTCCTTGACTTTGGCTACACCTTC
size: .
J: TRBJ1-2
V: TRBV5-1
D: .

CDR3: CATRHRENTGELFF
DNA: TGCGCCACCCGCCACCGGGAGAACACCGGGGAGCTGTTTTTT
size: .
J: TRBJ2-2
V: TRBV10-2
D: .

CDR3: CSVVSFEQYF
DNA: TGCAGCGTTGTGTCTTTCGAGCAGTACTTC
size: few
J: TRBJ2-7
V: TRBV29-1
D: .

CDR3: CASSVTGVPGETQYF
DNA: TGTGCCAGCAGCGTTACAGGGGTCCCCGGGGAGACCCAGTACTTC
size: .
J: TRBJ2-5
V: TRBV9
D: TRBD1

CDR3: CASSKGGGEETQYF
DNA: TGTGCCAGCAGCAAGGGCGGGGGGGAAGAGACCCAGTACTTC
size: .
J: TRBJ2-5
V: TRBV7-8
D: TRBD2

CDR3: CASSARGQGPSPLHF
DNA: TGTGCCAGCAGCGCCCGGGGGCAGGGCCCTTCACCCCTCCACTTT
size: .
J: TRBJ1-6
V: TRBV14
D: .

CDR3: CSVPGVGGNEQFF
DNA: TGCAGCGTTCCAGGAGTGGGGGGCAATGAGCAGTTCTTC
size: .
J: TRBJ2-1
V: TRBV29-1
D: .

CDR3: CASSSLTGFHQETQYF
DNA: TGTGCCAGCAGTTCACTGACAGGGTTTCACCAAGAGACCCAGTACTTC
size: .
J: TRBJ2-5
V: TRBV12-3/TRBV12-4
D: TRBD1

CDR3: CSANRDTHTEAFF
DNA: TGCAGCGCCAACCGGGACACCCACACTGAAGCTTTCTTT
size: many
J: TRBJ1-1
V: TRBV29-1
D: .

CDR3: CSARLGYGYTF
DNA: TGCAGTGCTAGGCTAGGGTATGGCTACACCTTC
size: few
J: TRBJ1-2
V: TRBV20-1
D: .

CDR3: CASSDGHRNNSPLHF
DNA: TGTGCCAGTAGTGACGGACACCGGAATAATTCACCCCTCCACTTT
size: few
J: TRBJ1-6
V: TRBV19
D: .

CDR3: CSVPLGGETQYF
DNA: TGCAGCGTTCCCCTGGGGGGGGAGACCCAGTACTTC
size: many
J: TRBJ2-5
V: TRBV29-1
D: TRBD2

CDR3: CASTVTGAPSGNTIYF
DNA: TGTGCCAGCACCGTAACAGGGGCCCCCTCTGGAAACACCATATATTTT
size: .
J: TRBJ1-3
V: TRBV2
D: TRBD1

CDR3: CATSERQAGGPTDTQYF
DNA: TGTGCCACCAGTGAACGGCAGGCGGGAGGACCCACAGATACGCAGTATTTT
size: few
J: TRBJ2-3
V: TRBV24-1
D: TRBD2

CDR3: CASSYSRTSGSANEQYF
DNA: TGTGCCAGCAGTTACTCTCGGACTAGCGGGAGTGCCAACGAGCAGTACTTC
size: .
J: TRBJ2-7
V: TRBV6-6
D: TRBD2

CDR3: CASSLRQGETQYF
DNA: TGTGCTAGCAGCTTAAGGCAGGGGGAGACCCAGTACTTC
size: .
J: TRBJ2-5
V: TRBV7-7
D: .

CDR3: CASSRVRAYNQPQHF
DNA: TGTGCCAGCAGCCGAGTCAGGGCCTACAATCAGCCCCAGCATTTT
size: .
J: TRBJ1-5
V: TRBV6-9
D: .

CDR3: CSAPGQGEGNTIYF
DNA: TGCAGTGCGCCGGGACAGGGTGAGGGAAACACCATATATTTT
size: many
J: TRBJ1-3
V: TRBV20-1
D: TRBD1

CDR3: CASRGGQMNTEAFF
DNA: TGTGCCTCTCGGGGGGGACAGATGAACACTGAAGCTTTCTTT
size: many
J: TRBJ1-1
V: TRBV24-1
D: TRBD1

CDR3: CASSVAGGGGETQYF
DNA: TGTGCCAGCAGCGTAGCGGGGGGGGGCGGAGAGACCCAGTACTTC
size: .
J: TRBJ2-5
V: TRBV2
D: TRBD2

CDR3: CAIPGQGLYEQYF
DNA: TGTGCCATTCCGGGACAGGGACTCTACGAGCAGTACTTC
size: .
J: TRBJ2-7
V: TRBV24-1
D: TRBD1

CDR3: CASSFLWETQYF
DNA: TGTGCCAGCAGCTTCCTATGGGAGACCCAGTACTTC
size: few
J: TRBJ2-5
V: TRBV9
D: .